Included here is one T cell receptor beta chain sequence, with context. Its antigen is unknown. It was with 60 Vbeta and 13 Jbeta primers that the PCR ran. Sequencing was performed with immunoSEQ multiplex PCR; in TCRdb, only in-frame clones are kept and a portion is missing. The repertoire holds around 49,000 clones, about 78% seen once, with around 8.1% in the top ten. The data originate from a study of cytomegalovirus exposure and HLA in healthy donors. Study-wide results and caveats: The study flagged about 160 TCR beta chains as cytomegalovirus-associated. In a later analysis, at a false discovery rate of 0.05, approximately 18,000 TCR beta sequences were associated with HLA alleles.

Unrecorded immune exposures were likely, despite nominal health at sampling. Losses at the gene ends were 4 bases for V and 3 bases for J; bases not matched to a gene: 10. CDR1 is LNHDA, CDR2 SQIVND, per germline (reference sequence). The CDR3 is 16 amino acids. This sequence joins TRBV19 and TRBJ2-5, with 8 nucleotides matching TRBD2. This receptor was identified in a man in his thirties or forties in good health and CMV-seropositive. Sequencing was done on a sample of PBMCs. The CDR3 bases are TGTGCCAGTAGTAGGGGAGGGCTAGCGGGTAAAGAGACCCAGTACTTC. Its translation is CASSRGGLAGKETQYF.